This T cell receptor (beta chain) was observed in a study of OX40 agonist ivuxolimab in advanced cancers. Study at large: Partial responses were seen in three patients, one with hepatocellular carcinoma and two with cutaneous melanoma.

The method was immunoSEQ multiplex PCR; TCRdb's version includes in-frame clones alone and lacks a portion of them. The sample records 15,000 or so clones, about 75% being singletons. The CDR3 length is 15 residues. V was clipped by 0 bases and J by 10 bases, with 18 bases between them. Germline V gene sequence: CDR1 LNHDA, CDR2 SQIVND (reference sequence). For this clone: No antigen is known for it.

Whole-study results and caveats: Low normalized T-cell clonal expansion was also seen in some nonresponders.

Source: CD4+ or CD8+ T cells sorted from blood, taken in a trial of the OX40 agonist ivuxolimab. V is TRBV19 and J is TRBJ1-1; D is possibly TRBD1 (5 bases). This sequence originates from an adult with an advanced solid tumor such as melanoma, head and neck, liver or kidney cancer. For the CDR3, the DNA is TGTGCCAGTAGTATAGAATTCGGGGGTAGCGTGAGAGCTTTCTTT. As protein: CASSIEFGGSVRAFF.